This TCR beta chain was documented in a study of CD8 T cells in Susac syndrome. Germline V gene lookup returns CDR1 MNHNS and CDR2 SASEGT. The CDR3 runs to 13 residues. Trimming pared 5 bases from V and 4 bases from J, leaving 11 bases between. This clonotype was seen more than once but under ten times. RNA was extracted with the RNeasy kit, and a quantity of about 0.5 to 1 ug was reverse transcribed using random hexamers. MiXCR, run by TCRdb on the immunoSEQ multiplex PCR reads, gives a single entry per CDR3 protein. The sample has roughly 400,000 distinct CDR3 sequences, approximately 89% seen once.

What was sequenced was CD8+ T cells from PBMCs. The clonotype was recovered from a human donor with multiple sclerosis. The chain carries TRBV6-1 and TRBJ2-5; weak D call: TRBD1 (6 bases). The CDR3 nucleotides read TGTGCCAGCAGTACCCGGACAGCAGAGACCCAGTACTTC. Amino acids: CASSTRTAETQYF.